This entry lists 7 T cell receptor beta chains sequenced from one sample in a study of T cell therapy after organ transplantation. Time point in this sample: 20-29 weeks after completion of therapy. TCRdb's copy holds only in-frame clones and misses some; the assay was immunoSEQ multiplex PCR. This sample has over 20,000 clones; less than 90% occur once, and the top ten carry around 36%. Their antigen targets remain unknown. Sequencing was performed on CD8+ T cells from blood, taken after autologous CMV-specific T cell therapy. Receptor source: a human patient who had received a solid organ transplant and had CMV disease. Some T cells may be provided by the graft donor.

This clone was observed a few times. The CDR3 DNA follows: TGTGCCTGGAGCTGGGGGAATGAAAAACTGTTTTTT. This codes for CAWSWGNEKLFF. The rearrangement joins TRBV30 to TRBJ1-4, with a weak D call TRBD1 (5 bases). The CDR3 sequence is 12 residues long. CDR1 is GTSNPN and CDR2 is SVGIG in the germline V gene (reference sequence). Trimming removed 3 bases at V and 5 bases at J, with 7 bases between.

The gene calls are TRBV6-1 and TRBJ2-2; D not certain. CDR3 length equals 12 residues. CDR1 MNHNS and CDR2 SASEGT come from the germline V gene. Trimming removed 8 bases at V and 1 base at J, with 5 bases between. Here the CDR3 DNA reads TGTGCCAGCCTCGGGAACACCGGGGAGCTGTTTTTT. Its protein is CASLGNTGELFF.

This clone was detected only once. The rearrangement uses TRBV11-2 and TRBJ2-7, with TRBD1 matching 7 bases. Trimming at V came to 5 bases and at J to 5 bases, leaving 12 bases not matched to a gene. Germline CDR1 reads SGHAT; CDR2 reads FQNNGV. CDR3 length equals 15 residues. Written as DNA, the CDR3 is TGTGCCAGCAGCCCCTATAACCGACAGGGAGACGAGCAGTACTTC. Translated: CASSPYNRQGDEQYF.

This rearrangement joins TRBV19 to TRBJ2-1, with 9 bases that match TRBD2. The CDR3 is 13 amino acids. J lost 9 bases, V lost 6 bases, and 6 bases had no gene match. The germline V gene has CDR1 LNHDA and CDR2 SQIVND (reference sequence). CDR3 loop: CASSSYSGSEQFF. The CDR3 nucleotides are TGTGCCAGTAGCTCATATAGCGGGAGTGAGCAGTTCTTC.

CDR3 in DNA: TGTGCCAGCAGCGCTAGACAGGGAACAGATACGCAGTATTTT. This gives the protein CASSARQGTDTQYF. The V and J genes are TRBV5-6 and TRBJ2-3; 7 nucleotides line up with TRBD1. V gave up 4 bases and J gave up 3 bases; unmatched junction bases: 5. Per germline, CDR1 SGHDT and CDR2 YYEEEE. The CDR3 has 14 amino acids.

The chain uses TRBV18 and TRBJ2-7, with D perhaps matching TRBD1 (6 bases). Germline V gene data show CDR1 as KGHSH and CDR2 as LQKENI. V was clipped by 2 bases and J by 5 bases, with 10 bases between them. CDR3 length equals 13 residues. The CDR3 here is CASSPGTPNEQYF. In nucleotides, the CDR3 is TGTGCCAGCTCACCAGGGACACCGAACGAGCAGTACTTC.

Comments on this clone: Other DNA variants within this sample encode the same CDR3. The CDR3 DNA sequence: TGTGCCAGCAGTTACGGAGATAAGTACGAGCAGTACTTC. Amino acids: CASSYGDKYEQYF. The V call is TRBV6-5, the J call TRBJ2-7, with unresolved D. The CDR3 runs to 13 residues. V was shortened by 2 bases and J by 4 bases, with 9 bases between the two germline ends. CDR1 and CDR2 from the germline V gene are MNHEY and SVGAGI.